This T cell receptor beta chain originates from a study of PD-1 blockade in classical Hodgkin lymphoma. Background on the study: A 3 mg/kg intravenous dose of nivolumab was received by patients every 2 weeks.

Points on this clone: Its specificity is not known.

Time point: cycle 4 day 1 (C4D1), after five to seven weeks of nivolumab. After autologous stem cell transplantation all patients relapsed, and prior brentuximab vedotin exposure differed between cohorts. Regarding the study as a whole: Compared with healthy donors, newly diagnosed patients reportedly showed lower baseline TCR diversity.

TCRdb keeps only in-frame clones here, not all; method: immunoSEQ multiplex PCR. In the table there are roughly 24,000 clones, about 80% of which are singletons. The sequence was collected from a human donor with classical Hodgkin lymphoma. Sequenced here: peripheral blood mononuclear cells (PBMCs), sampled before the fourth cycle of nivolumab.

CDR3 bases: TGTGCCACCCAAAGCCAGTACTACGAGCAGTACTTC. Protein: CATQSQYYEQYF. V is TRBV6-5 and J is TRBJ2-7; D ambiguous. V was pared by 10 bases and J by 3 bases, with 13 bases between. The germline gives CDR1 MNHEY, CDR2 SVGAGI. The CDR3 is 12 residues long.